This T cell receptor beta chain was found in a study of cytomegalovirus exposure and HLA in healthy donors. As concerns this clone: Its specificity is not known.

PCR primers comprised 60 Vbeta and 13 Jbeta primers. Here immunoSEQ multiplex PCR was the method, and the copy in TCRdb shows in-frame clones only, minus some. The table has some 130,000 clones, around four fifths seen once. Each donor was healthy, and each was a bone marrow donor. This CDR3 is built from 16 residues. Germline CDR1 is MNHEY and CDR2 is SMNVEV (reference sequence). The ends lost 5 bases at V and 8 bases at J; junction bases unmatched: 11. Study outcomes and limitations: Most TCR sequences were uncommon, yet certain public TCRs appeared in many donors. Relative to the approximately 680-donor mean, N-insertions were reportedly fewer in an Asian-associated ancestry cluster in a later analysis. The study labeled 164 TCR beta chains cytomegalovirus-associated.

The J gene is TRBJ2-1, the V gene TRBV27; 11 bases line up with TRBD2. The receptor was isolated from a female donor in good health and CMV-seronegative. The sequencing input was PBMCs. Here the CDR3 reads CASSRYVASGRYEQFF. The CDR3 region has the DNA TGTGCCAGCAGTCGTTATGTTGCTAGCGGGAGGTATGAGCAGTTCTTC.